Listed here are 21 T cell receptor beta chains from one sample, sequenced in a study of T cell responses to AZD1222 COVID-19 vaccine. Using immunoSEQ multiplex PCR, the repertoire was profiled, and TCRdb retains in-frame clones only, with some absent. Of about 74,000 clones in the sample, roughly 89% are singletons; the top ten hold roughly 2.7%. The sample in question was peripheral blood, obtained on day 0 of AZD1222 vaccination. These receptors originate from an adult in good health.

This sequence joins TRBV24-1 and TRBJ2-5; TRBD1 matches at 7 bases. Trimming at V came to 3 bases and at J to 2 bases, leaving 5 bases not matched to a gene. CDR3 length: 15 residues. Germline lookup yields CDR1 KGHDR and CDR2 SFDVKD. The CDR3: CATSDTGTEQETQYF. The CDR3 bases are TGTGCCACCAGTGATACAGGGACAGAGCAAGAGACCCAGTACTTC.

The V gene is TRBV29-1, the J gene TRBJ2-5; 10 bases are shared with TRBD1. J gave up 5 bases and V 7 bases, and 7 bases lay outside the gene matches. Germline V CDR1 and CDR2: SQVTM, ANQGSEA. The CDR3 has 13 residues. CDR3 coding DNA: TGCAGCGGAAGACAGGGGGCAGGTGAGACCCAGTACTTC. Its protein product is CSGRQGAGETQYF.

The chain joins TRBV3-1 (or the pseudogene TRBV3-2) to TRBJ1-6; no clear D. The CDR3 is made up of 14 amino acids. V lost 4 bases to trimming and J lost 8 bases, with 12 bases between them. CDR1 and CDR2 from the germline V gene are LGHDT and YNNKEL (reference sequence). The CDR3 here is CASSPFLSHSPLHF. The CDR3 region has the DNA TGTGCCAGCAGCCCCTTTCTGTCACATTCACCCCTCCACTTT.

About this clone itself: One end of the junction does not line up with germline, which may come from a read error. The V call is TRBV5-6, the J call TRBJ2-5, with D perhaps assigned TRBD1 or TRBD2 (5 bases each). The CDR3 is 14 amino acids. The germline CDR1 and CDR2 sequences are SGHDT and YYEEEE. CDR3 protein: CASSLLGPQVTQYF. CDR3 sequence (DNA): TGTGCCAGCAGCTTGCTGGGACCTCAAGTGACCCAGTACTTC.

In this sample, this clone turned up a few times. The gene calls are TRBV7-2 and TRBJ2-7, with unresolved D. Germline lookup yields CDR1 SGHTA and CDR2 FQGNSA. The CDR3 is 14 residues long. Trimming shortened V by 1 base and J by 1 base, and 8 bases separated the two germline ends. This CDR3 is CASSLGQTSYEQYF. DNA for the CDR3: TGTGCCAGCAGCTTAGGACAAACGTCCTACGAGCAGTACTTC. Complete variable domain (other parts from reference TRBV7-2 and TRBJ2-7): GAGVSQSPSNKVTEKGKDVELRCDPISGHTALYWYRQSLGQGLEFLIYFQGNSAPDKSGLPSDRFSAERTGGSVSTLTIQRTQQEDSAVYLCASSLGQTSYEQYFGPGTRLTVT.

The chain couples TRBV7-2 to TRBJ1-3; D gene uncertain. Trimming shortened V by 4 bases and J by 0 bases, and 10 bases separated the two germline ends. The CDR3 consists of 15 residues. CDR1 SGHTA and CDR2 FQGNSA come from the germline V gene. CDR3 nucleotides: TGTGCCAGCAGCTCTAGGAAAGACTCTGGAAACACCATATATTTT. This codes for CASSSRKDSGNTIYF.

CDR3 DNA: TGTGCCAGCAGCGTAGAACTAGCGGGAAGGGGTAGTGAGCAGTTCTTC. It translates to CASSVELAGRGSEQFF. V is TRBV9 and J is TRBJ2-1, with 10 bases aligning to TRBD2. Germline V gene sequence: CDR1 SGDLS, CDR2 YYNGEE. Trimming took 0 bases from V and 9 from J; bases not matched to a gene: 9. The CDR3 sequence is 16 residues long.

The chain links TRBV5-1 to TRBJ1-1; D is unclear. The germline gives CDR1 SGHRS, CDR2 YFSETQ. V lost 3 bases to trimming and J lost 3 bases, with 12 bases between them. The CDR3 runs to 14 residues. CDR3 bases: TGCGCCAGCAGCTCCACCCCCCAGGACACTGAAGCTTTCTTT. Translating it yields CASSSTPQDTEAFF.

This clone was found a few times. This sequence joins TRBV30 and TRBJ1-1; tentative D call: TRBD1 (6 bases). Germline CDR1 GTSNPN, CDR2 SVGIG (reference sequence). The V gene lost 2 bases and the J gene lost 3 bases, with 16 bases spanning the gap. The CDR3 contains 15 residues. The CDR3 DNA sequence: TGTGCCTGGAGTTGGGGGGCCAGTCGGGACACTGAAGCTTTCTTT. Translating gives CAWSWGASRDTEAFF.

The chain joins TRBV21-1 to TRBJ1-1. TRBV21-1 is a listed pseudogene. The CDR3 length is 12 residues. In DNA form, the CDR3 reads TGTGCCAGCAGGATATCGAACACTGAAGCTTTCTTT. It yields the protein CASRISNTEAFF.

The chain recombines TRBV3-1 (or the pseudogene TRBV3-2) with TRBJ1-1; D gene ambiguous. Germline lookup yields CDR1 LGHDT and CDR2 YNNKEL (reference sequence). The CDR3 extends over 14 amino acids. Trimming took off 4 bases at V and 1 base at J, with 10 bases between the two ends. The CDR3 sequence: CASSPVISNTEAFF. The CDR3 region has the DNA TGTGCCAGCAGCCCGGTAATTTCGAACACTGAAGCTTTCTTT.

V usage is TRBV30 and J usage is TRBJ2-1, with 7 nucleotides matching TRBD2. Germline loops: CDR1 GTSNPN, CDR2 SVGIG (reference sequence). The length of the CDR3 is 14 residues. Trimming removed 4 bases from V and 2 bases from J; junction bases left unmatched: 5. The CDR3 loop is CAWTPSGTYNEQFF. CDR3 nucleotide sequence: TGTGCCTGGACCCCCAGCGGGACCTACAATGAGCAGTTCTTC.

Notes on this clone: Other DNA sequences from this sample encode an identical CDR3 as well. The rearrangement uses TRBV6-4 and TRBJ1-1, with 11 bases matching TRBD1. The CDR3 spans 18 residues. Trimming took 3 bases from V and 2 from J; bases not matched to a gene: 11. The germline V gene has CDR1 MRHNA and CDR2 SNTAGT. Here the CDR3 DNA reads TGTGCCAGCAGTGAAGCTGGGACAGGGGGTTTAACAAACACTGAAGCTTTCTTT. Its protein is CASSEAGTGGLTNTEAFF.

V and J are TRBV15 and TRBJ2-3, with D hard to call. This CDR3 contains 14 residues. V lost 0 bases and J 7 bases, leaving 11 bases between the germline ends. From germline, CDR1 is LNHNV and CDR2 YYDKDF (reference sequence). CDR3 residues: CATSRDHSVYTQYF. The CDR3 bases are TGTGCCACCAGCAGAGATCACAGCGTCTATACGCAGTATTTT.

The chain links TRBV18 to TRBJ2-1, with D perhaps TRBD2 (6 bases). CDR1 is KGHSH and CDR2 is LQKENI in the germline V gene. This CDR3 spans 14 amino acids. Trimming shortened V by 8 bases and J by 7 bases, and 18 bases separated the two germline ends. CDR3 sequence: CASPSDGSENEQFF. The CDR3 DNA reads as TGTGCCAGCCCGAGCGACGGGAGTGAGAATGAGCAGTTCTTC. The full variable domain, with the rest looked up from reference TRBV18 and TRBJ2-1, is NAGVMQNPRHLVRRRGQEARLRCSPMKGHSHVYWYRQLPEEGLKFMVYLQKENIIDESGMPKERFSAEFPKEGPSILRIQQVVRGDSAAYFCASPSDGSENEQFFGPGTRLTVL.

The rearrangement joins TRBV4-1 to TRBJ2-1; D might be TRBD1 or TRBD2, each matching 7 bases. V was trimmed by 4 bases and J by 4 bases, leaving 14 bases between them. CDR1 and CDR2 from the germline V gene are MGHRA and YSYEKL. There are 15 residues in the CDR3. This CDR3 reads CASSLRGEGYNEQFF. CDR3 nucleotides: TGCGCCAGCAGCCTCAGGGGGGAGGGGTACAATGAGCAGTTCTTC.

The chain employs TRBV9 and TRBJ2-2, with a possible D match to TRBD2 (5 bases). Germline CDR1 is SGDLS and CDR2 is YYNGEE. The CDR3 runs to 16 residues. V shed 0 bases and J shed 0 bases, with 9 bases lying between them. The CDR3 nucleotides read TGTGCCAGCAGCGTAGGGGCAGCGGCGAACACCGGGGAGCTGTTTTTT. Translated, it gives CASSVGAAANTGELFF.

This rearrangement joins TRBV3-1 (or the pseudogene TRBV3-2) to TRBJ1-5; D unclear. In germline, CDR1 is LGHDT, CDR2 YNNKEL (reference sequence). V lost 1 base and J lost 3, with 7 bases in between. The CDR3 extends over 14 amino acids. DNA of the CDR3: TGTGCCAGCAGCCAAGGAGGGAACAATCAGCCCCAGCATTTT. This codes for CASSQGGNNQPQHF.

The gene calls are TRBV7-9 and TRBJ1-5; 8 nucleotides agree with TRBD1. Germline values: CDR1 SEHNR, CDR2 FQNEAQ (reference sequence). CDR3 length: 13 amino acids. V trimming: 5 bases; J trimming: 7 bases; junction bases outside the gene matches: 4. DNA of the CDR3: TGTGCCAGCAGCGTGACAGGGGACCAGCCCCAGCATTTT. As protein: CASSVTGDQPQHF. Combining the CDR3 with reference TRBV7-9 and TRBJ1-5 gives the whole variable domain DTGVSQNPRHKITKRGQNVTFRCDPISEHNRLYWYRQTLGQGPEFLTYFQNEAQLEKSRLLSDRFSAERPKGSFSTLEIQRTEQGDSAMYLCASSVTGDQPQHFGDGTRLSIL.

V gene TRBV27 combines with J gene TRBJ2-5; 10 bases fit TRBD2. V dropped 1 base and J dropped 2; count of bases not matched to a gene: 4. Per the germline V gene, CDR1 is MNHEY and CDR2 is SMNVEV (reference sequence). The CDR3 has 16 residues. Written as DNA, the CDR3 is TGTGCCAGCAGTTTATTTCCTAGCGGGAGACAAGAGACCCAGTACTTC. It codes for CASSLFPSGRQETQYF.

On this clone: This sample also contains other DNA sequences that code for the same CDR3. The chain links TRBV10-1 to TRBJ2-4; D call uncertain. The V gene lost 0 bases and the J gene lost 0 bases, with 3 bases spanning the gap. The CDR3 totals 14 residues. Germline CDR1 is WNHNN and CDR2 is SYGVQD (reference sequence). The CDR3 protein is CASSESLAKNIQYF. The CDR3 DNA reads as TGCGCCAGCAGTGAGTCTTTAGCCAAAAACATTCAGTACTTC.